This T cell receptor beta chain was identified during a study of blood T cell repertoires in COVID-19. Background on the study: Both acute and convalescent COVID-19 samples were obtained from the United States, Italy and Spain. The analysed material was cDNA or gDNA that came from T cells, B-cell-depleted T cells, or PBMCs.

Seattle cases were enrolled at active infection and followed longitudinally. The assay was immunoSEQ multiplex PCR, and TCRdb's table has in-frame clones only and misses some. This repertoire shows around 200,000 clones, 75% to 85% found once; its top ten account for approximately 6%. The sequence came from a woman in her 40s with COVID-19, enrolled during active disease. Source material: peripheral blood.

The CDR3 DNA reads TGTGCCAGCAGCTTAGCTCTAGCCGCGTCCTACAATGAGCAGTTCTTC. This codes for CASSLALAASYNEQFF. The chain combines TRBV7-2 with TRBJ2-1, with D perhaps matching TRBD2 (5 bases). The CDR3 spans 16 residues. Germline CDR1 reads SGHTA; CDR2 reads FQGNSA. V was trimmed by 0 bases and J by 1 base, leaving 10 bases between them. Variable domain in full (rest from reference TRBV7-2 and TRBJ2-1): GAGVSQSPSNKVTEKGKDVELRCDPISGHTALYWYRQSLGQGLEFLIYFQGNSAPDKSGLPSDRFSAERTGGSVSTLTIQRTQQEDSAVYLCASSLALAASYNEQFFGPGTRLTVL.